This T cell receptor (beta chain) was recovered during a study of blood T cell repertoires in COVID-19. Study information: The analysed material was cDNA or gDNA that came from T cells, B-cell-depleted T cells, or PBMCs.

CDR3 size: 16 residues. Deletions cut 0 bases from V and 0 bases from J, with 13 bases between. Germline lookup yields CDR1 SGHRS and CDR2 YFSETQ. Under the authors' procedure: The assay estimated nucleated cells by amplifying reference gene primers. The protocol was immunoSEQ multiplex PCR, while the TCRdb copy is restricted to in-frame clones and leaves out a portion. That table furnishes V, J and clone size, whereas the DNA furnished D and trimming. The table has roughly 330,000 clones, 88% seen once. Participants were aged about 18 to 100 years from 20 to 30 US areas. Two negative PCRs, clearance, or symptom resolution characterized the recovered Cohort 3 donors.

The sequencing sample was made of PBMCs or T cells enriched from blood (not recorded which). The sequence derives from a man aged 25 to 40 who had recovered from COVID-19. The chain links TRBV5-1 to TRBJ2-7, with D perhaps TRBD1 (6 bases). The CDR3 sequence: CASSLVTGMSSYEQYF. CDR3 bases: TGCGCCAGCAGCTTGGTCACAGGGATGAGCTCCTACGAGCAGTACTTC.